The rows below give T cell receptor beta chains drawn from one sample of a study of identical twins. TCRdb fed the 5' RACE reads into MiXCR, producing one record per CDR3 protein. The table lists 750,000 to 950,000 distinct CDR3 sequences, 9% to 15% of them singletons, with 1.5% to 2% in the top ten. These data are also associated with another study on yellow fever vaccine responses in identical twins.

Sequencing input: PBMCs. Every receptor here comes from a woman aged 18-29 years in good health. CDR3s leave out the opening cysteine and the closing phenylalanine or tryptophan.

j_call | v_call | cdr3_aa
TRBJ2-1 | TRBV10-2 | ASSVLAGNNEQF
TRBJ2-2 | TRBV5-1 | ASSPQAGTNTGELF
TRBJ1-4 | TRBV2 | ASSAVSDNEKLF
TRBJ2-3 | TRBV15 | ATSRVRQTDTQY
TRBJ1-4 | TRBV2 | ASSAGTGGEKLF
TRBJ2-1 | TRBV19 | ASSIDSGRNEQF
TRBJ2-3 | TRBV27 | ASYQQGGGDTQY
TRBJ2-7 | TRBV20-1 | SATDLSSYEQY
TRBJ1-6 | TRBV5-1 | ASSRTGTGRIMRNSPLH
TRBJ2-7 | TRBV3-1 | ASSQVLDRSYEQY
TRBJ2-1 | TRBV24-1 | ATSDLGLAYNEQF
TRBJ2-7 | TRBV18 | ASSVVVEYEQY
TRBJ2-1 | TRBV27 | ASSLVTGVGEQF
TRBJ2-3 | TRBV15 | ATSRGSGTDTQY
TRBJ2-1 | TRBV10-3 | AISESLLRLAGTSSYNEQF
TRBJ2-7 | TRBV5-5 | ASSFGQGTYEQY
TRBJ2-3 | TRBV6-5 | ASSYVTSGRRDTQY
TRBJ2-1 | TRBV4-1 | ASSLPGGLEQF
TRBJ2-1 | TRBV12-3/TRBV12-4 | ASSLPGHHSYNEQF
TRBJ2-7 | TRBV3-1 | ASGETSGPVYEQY
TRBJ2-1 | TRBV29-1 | SVEEPTSGGNGEQF
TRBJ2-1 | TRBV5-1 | ASSPNLSGGVYNEQF
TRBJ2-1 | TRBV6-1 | ASIIQGGAYNEQF
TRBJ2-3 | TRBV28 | ASSFLAPRTDTQY
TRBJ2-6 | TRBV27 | ASSFSISGANVLT
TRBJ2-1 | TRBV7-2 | ASSLFEQF
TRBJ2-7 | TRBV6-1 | ASIRDRGGYEQY
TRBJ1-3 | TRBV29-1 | SVVLGSSGNTIY
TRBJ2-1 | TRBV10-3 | AISENRDHEQF
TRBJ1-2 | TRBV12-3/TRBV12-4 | ASTFTGSGYT
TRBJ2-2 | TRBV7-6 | ATNQPGGTITGELF
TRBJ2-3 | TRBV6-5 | ASSTRTDGTDTQY